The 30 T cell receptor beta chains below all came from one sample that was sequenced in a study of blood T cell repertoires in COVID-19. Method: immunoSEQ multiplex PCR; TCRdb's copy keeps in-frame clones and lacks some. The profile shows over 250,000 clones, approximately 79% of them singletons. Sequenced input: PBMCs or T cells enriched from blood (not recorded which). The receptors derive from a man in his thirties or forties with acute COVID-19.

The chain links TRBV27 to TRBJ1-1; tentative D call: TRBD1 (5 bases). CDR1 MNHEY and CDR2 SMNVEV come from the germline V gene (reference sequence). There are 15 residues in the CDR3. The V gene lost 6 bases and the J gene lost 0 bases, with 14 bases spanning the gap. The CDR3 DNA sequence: TGTGCCAGCAGCCCTGGGGCAGGAATGAACACTGAAGCTTTCTTT. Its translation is CASSPGAGMNTEAFF.

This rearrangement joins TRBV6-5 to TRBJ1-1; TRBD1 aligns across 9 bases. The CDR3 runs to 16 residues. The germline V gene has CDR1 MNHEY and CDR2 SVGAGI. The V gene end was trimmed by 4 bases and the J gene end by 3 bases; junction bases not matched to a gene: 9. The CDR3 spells CASSLPTGTGYTEAFF. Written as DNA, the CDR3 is TGTGCCAGCAGTTTACCTACCGGGACAGGGTACACTGAAGCTTTCTTT.

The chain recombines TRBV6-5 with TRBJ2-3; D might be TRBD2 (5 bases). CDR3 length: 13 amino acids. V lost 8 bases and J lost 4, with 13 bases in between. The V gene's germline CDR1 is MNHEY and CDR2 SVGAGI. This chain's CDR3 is CASRNFGADTQYF. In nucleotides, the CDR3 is TGTGCCAGCCGGAACTTCGGGGCAGATACGCAGTATTTT.

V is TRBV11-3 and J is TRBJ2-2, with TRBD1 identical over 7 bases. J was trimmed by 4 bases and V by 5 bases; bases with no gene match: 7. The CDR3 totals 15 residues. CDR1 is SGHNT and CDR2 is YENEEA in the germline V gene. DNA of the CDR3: TGTGCCAGCAGCGCCAGGACAGGACCCACCGGGGAGCTGTTTTTT. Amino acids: CASSARTGPTGELFF.

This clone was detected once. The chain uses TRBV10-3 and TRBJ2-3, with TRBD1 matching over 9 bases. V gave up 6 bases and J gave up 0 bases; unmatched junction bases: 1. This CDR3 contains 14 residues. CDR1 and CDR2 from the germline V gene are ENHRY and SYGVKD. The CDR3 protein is CAIRGTGSTDTQYF. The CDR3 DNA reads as TGTGCCATCAGGGGGACAGGGAGCACAGATACGCAGTATTTT.

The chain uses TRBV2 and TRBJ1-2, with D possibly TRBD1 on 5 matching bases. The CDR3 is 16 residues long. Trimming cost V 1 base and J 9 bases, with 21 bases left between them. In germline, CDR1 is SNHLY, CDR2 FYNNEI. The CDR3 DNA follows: TGTGCCAGCAGTGAAGAGACGGGACGCGGGGGAGGGAGCTACACCTTC. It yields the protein CASSEETGRGGGSYTF.

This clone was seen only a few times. Here the CDR3 DNA reads TGTGCCAGCAGCCAAGATCTGATGAGGGGGACAGGGAGGAACAATGAGCAGTTCTTC. Protein sequence: CASSQDLMRGTGRNNEQFF. This chain links TRBV3-1 (or the pseudogene TRBV3-2) with TRBJ2-1, with 9 nucleotides matching TRBD1. The CDR3 spans 19 residues. The V and J ends lost 0 bases and 5 bases, in that order; junction bases with no gene match: 14. CDR1 and CDR2 from the germline V gene are LGHDT and YNNKEL (reference sequence).

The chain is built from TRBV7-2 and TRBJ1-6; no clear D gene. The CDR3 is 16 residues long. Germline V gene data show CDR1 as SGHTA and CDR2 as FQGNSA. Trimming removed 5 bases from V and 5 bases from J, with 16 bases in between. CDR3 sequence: CASSTLVGMDNSPLHF. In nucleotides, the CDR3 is TGTGCCAGCAGCACACTAGTGGGGATGGATAATTCACCCCTCCACTTT. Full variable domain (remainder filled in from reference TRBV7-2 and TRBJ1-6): GAGVSQSPSNKVTEKGKDVELRCDPISGHTALYWYRQSLGQGLEFLIYFQGNSAPDKSGLPSDRFSAERTGGSVSTLTIQRTQQEDSAVYLCASSTLVGMDNSPLHFGNGTRLTVT.

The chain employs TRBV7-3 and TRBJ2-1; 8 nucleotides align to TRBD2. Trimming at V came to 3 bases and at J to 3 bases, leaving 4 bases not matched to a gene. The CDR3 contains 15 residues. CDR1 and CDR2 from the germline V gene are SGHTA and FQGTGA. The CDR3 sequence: CASSFTSGSYNEQFF. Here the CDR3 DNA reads TGTGCCAGCAGCTTTACGAGCGGGAGCTACAATGAGCAGTTCTTC.

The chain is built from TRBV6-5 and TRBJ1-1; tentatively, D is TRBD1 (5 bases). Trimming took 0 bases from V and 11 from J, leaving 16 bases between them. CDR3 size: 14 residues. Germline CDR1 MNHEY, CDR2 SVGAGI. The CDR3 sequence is CASSYSAGILRAFF. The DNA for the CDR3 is TGTGCCAGCAGTTACTCCGCAGGGATTTTGAGGGCTTTCTTT.

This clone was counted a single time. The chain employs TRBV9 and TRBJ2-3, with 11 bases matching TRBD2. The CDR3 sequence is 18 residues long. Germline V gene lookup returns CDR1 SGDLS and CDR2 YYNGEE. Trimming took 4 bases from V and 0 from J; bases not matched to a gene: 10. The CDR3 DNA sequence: TGTGCCAGCAGCCGGGGACTAGCGGAGCCGCTTAGCACAGATACGCAGTATTTT. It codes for CASSRGLAEPLSTDTQYF.

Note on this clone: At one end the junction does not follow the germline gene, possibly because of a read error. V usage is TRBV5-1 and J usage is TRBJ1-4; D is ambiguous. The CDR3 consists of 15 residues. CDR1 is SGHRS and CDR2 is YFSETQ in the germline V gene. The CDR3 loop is CASSLGATSSEKLFF. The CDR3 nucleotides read TGTGCCAGCAGCTTGGGTGCGACATCCTCTGAAAAACTGTTTTTT.

CDR3 loop: CASSQDRSGYTF. In DNA form, the CDR3 reads TGTGCCAGCAGCCAAGATAGAAGTGGCTACACCTTC. V usage is TRBV3-1 (or the pseudogene TRBV3-2) and J usage is TRBJ1-2; D unresolved. Germline V gene sequence: CDR1 LGHDT, CDR2 YNNKEL (reference sequence). This CDR3 has 12 residues. The V gene lost 0 bases and the J gene lost 7 bases, with 6 bases spanning the gap.

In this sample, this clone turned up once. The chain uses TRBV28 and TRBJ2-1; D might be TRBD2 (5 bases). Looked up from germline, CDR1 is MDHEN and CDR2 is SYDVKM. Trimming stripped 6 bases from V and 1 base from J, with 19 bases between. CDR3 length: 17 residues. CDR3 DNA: TGTGCCAGCAGATCCCCCTCTGTGGACTTGTCCTACAATGAGCAGTTCTTC. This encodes CASRSPSVDLSYNEQFF.

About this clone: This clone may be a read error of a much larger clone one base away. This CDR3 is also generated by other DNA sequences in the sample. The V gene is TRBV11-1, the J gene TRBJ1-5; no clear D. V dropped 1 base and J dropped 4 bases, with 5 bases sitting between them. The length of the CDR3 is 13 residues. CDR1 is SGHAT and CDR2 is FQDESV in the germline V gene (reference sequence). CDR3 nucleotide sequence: TGTGCCAGCAGCTTAGGCAGGAATCAGCCCCAGCATTTT. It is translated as CASSLGRNQPQHF.

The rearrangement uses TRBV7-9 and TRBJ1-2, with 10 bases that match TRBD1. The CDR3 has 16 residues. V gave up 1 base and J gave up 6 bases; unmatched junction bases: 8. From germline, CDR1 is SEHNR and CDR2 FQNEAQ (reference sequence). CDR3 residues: CASSLDLRDRGNGYTF. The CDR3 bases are TGTGCCAGCAGCTTAGACCTCCGGGACAGGGGTAATGGCTACACCTTC.

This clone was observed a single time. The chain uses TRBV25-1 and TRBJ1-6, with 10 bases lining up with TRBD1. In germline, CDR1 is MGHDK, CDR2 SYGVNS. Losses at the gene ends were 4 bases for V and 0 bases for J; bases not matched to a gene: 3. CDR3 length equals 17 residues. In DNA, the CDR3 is TGTGCCAGCAGTGGGGGGGACAGGGGCTCCTATAATTCACCCCTCCACTTT. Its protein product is CASSGGDRGSYNSPLHF.

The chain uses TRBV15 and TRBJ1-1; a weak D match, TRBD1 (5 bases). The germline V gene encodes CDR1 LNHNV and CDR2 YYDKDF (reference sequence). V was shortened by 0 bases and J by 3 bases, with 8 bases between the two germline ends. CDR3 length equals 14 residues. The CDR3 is CATSRDRGDTEAFF. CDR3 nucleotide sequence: TGTGCCACCAGCAGAGATAGGGGTGACACTGAAGCTTTCTTT.

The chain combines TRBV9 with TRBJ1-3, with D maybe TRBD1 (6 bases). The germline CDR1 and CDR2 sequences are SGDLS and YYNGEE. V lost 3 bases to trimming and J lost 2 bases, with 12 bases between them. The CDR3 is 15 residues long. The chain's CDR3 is CASSASQGPGNTIYF. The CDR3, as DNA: TGTGCCAGCAGCGCCTCACAGGGCCCTGGAAACACCATATATTTT. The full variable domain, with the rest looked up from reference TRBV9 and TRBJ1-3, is DSGVTQTPKHLITATGQRVTLRCSPRSGDLSVYWYQQSLDQGLQFLIQYYNGEERAKGNILERFSAQQFPDLHSELNLSSLELGDSALYFCASSASQGPGNTIYFGEGSWLTVV.

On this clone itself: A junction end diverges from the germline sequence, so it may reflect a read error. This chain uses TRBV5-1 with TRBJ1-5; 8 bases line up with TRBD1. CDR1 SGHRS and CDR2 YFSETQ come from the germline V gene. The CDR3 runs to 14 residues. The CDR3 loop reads CASSSGQGEQPQHF. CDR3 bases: TGTGCCAGCAGCTCCGGACAGGGTGAGCAGCCCCAGCATTTT.

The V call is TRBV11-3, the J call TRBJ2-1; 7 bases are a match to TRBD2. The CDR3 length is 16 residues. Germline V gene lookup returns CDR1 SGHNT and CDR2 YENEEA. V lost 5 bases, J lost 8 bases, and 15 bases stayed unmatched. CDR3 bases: TGTGCCAGCAGCCTCGTGATAGCGGGTGGGGTGGATGAGCAGTTCTTC. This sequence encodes CASSLVIAGGVDEQFF.

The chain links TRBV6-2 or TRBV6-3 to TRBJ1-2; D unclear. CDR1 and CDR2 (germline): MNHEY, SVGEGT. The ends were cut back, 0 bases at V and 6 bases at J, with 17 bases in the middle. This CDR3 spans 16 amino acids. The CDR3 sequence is CASSYSGTAGTNGYTF. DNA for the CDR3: TGTGCCAGCAGTTACTCGGGCACGGCAGGAACAAATGGCTACACCTTC.

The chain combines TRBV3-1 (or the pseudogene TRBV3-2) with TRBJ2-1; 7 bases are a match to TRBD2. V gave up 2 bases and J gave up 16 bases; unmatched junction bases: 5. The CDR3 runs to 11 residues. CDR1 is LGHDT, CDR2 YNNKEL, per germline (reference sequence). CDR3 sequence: CASSQWTSFFF. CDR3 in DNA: TGTGCCAGCAGCCAATGGACTAGTTTTTTCTTC.

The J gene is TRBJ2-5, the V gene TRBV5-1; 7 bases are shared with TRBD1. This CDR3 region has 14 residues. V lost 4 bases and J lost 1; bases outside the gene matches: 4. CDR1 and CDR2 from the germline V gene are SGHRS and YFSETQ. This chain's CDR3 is CASSGGQLQETQYF. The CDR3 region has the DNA TGCGCCAGCAGCGGGGGACAGCTCCAAGAGACCCAGTACTTC.

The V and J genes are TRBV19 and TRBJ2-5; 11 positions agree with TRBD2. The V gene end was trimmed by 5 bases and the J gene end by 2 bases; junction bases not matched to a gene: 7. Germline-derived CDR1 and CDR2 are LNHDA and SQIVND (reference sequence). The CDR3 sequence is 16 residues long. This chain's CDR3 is CASSVTSGGPQETQYF. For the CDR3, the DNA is TGTGCCAGTAGTGTTACTAGCGGGGGCCCTCAAGAGACCCAGTACTTC.

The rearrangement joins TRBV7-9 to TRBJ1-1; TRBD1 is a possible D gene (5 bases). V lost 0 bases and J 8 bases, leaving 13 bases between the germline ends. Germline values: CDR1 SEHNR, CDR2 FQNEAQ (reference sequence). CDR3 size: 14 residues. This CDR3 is CASSLASLGEEAFF. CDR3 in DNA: TGTGCCAGCAGCTTAGCGAGTCTAGGGGAAGAAGCTTTCTTT.

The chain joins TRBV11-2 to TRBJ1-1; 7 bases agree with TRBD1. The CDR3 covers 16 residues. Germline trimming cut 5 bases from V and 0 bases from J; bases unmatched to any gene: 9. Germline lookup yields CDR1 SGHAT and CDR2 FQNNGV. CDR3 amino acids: CASSPKGQQMNTEAFF. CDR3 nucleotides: TGTGCCAGCAGCCCCAAGGGACAGCAAATGAACACTGAAGCTTTCTTT.

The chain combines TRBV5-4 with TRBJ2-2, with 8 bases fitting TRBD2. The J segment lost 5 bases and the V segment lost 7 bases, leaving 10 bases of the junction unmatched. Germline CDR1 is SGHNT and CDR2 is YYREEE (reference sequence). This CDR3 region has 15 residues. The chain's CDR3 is CASFPGLGATGELFF. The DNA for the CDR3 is TGTGCCAGCTTTCCGGGACTAGGGGCGACCGGGGAGCTGTTTTTT.

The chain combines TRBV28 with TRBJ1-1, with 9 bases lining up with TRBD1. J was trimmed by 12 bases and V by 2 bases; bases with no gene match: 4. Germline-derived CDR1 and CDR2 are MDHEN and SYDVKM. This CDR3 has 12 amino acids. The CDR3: CASSLRTGVTFF. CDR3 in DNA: TGTGCCAGCAGTTTAAGGACAGGGGTGACTTTCTTT. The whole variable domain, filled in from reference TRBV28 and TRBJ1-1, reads DVKVTQSSRYLVKRTGEKVFLECVQDMDHENMFWYRQDPGLGLRLIYFSYDVKMKEKGDIPEGYSVSREKKERFSLILESASTNQTSMYLCASSLRTGVTFFGQGTRLTVV.

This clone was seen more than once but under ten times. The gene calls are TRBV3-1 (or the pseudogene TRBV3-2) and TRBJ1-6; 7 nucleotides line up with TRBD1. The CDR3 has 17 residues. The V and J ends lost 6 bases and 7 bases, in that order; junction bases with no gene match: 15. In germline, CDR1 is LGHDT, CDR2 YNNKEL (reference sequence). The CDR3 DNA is TGTGCCAGCAGTCTACCTACGGGACAGAACGGGAATTCACCCCTCCACTTT. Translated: CASSLPTGQNGNSPLHF.